These 21 T cell receptor beta chains were all obtained from the same sample, sequenced in a study of T-cell memory formation after mild COVID-19. TCRdb reprocessed the 5' RACE reads with MiXCR, giving one entry per CDR3 protein. This table has about 110,000 distinct CDR3 sequences, over 13% appearing once. Sequenced material: PBMCs or a T cell subset sorted from them (not recorded which). Receptors originate from a man between 18 and 35 years old who had mild COVID-19 (a few samples of this study predate the infection). Cell type and time point are not known.

This clonotype was counted only a few times. The J gene is TRBJ2-5, the V gene TRBV5-1; D possibly corresponds to TRBD2 (6 bases). This CDR3 has 17 residues. Trimming took off 4 bases at V and 3 bases at J, with 22 bases between the two ends. CDR1 and CDR2 from the germline V gene are SGHRS and YFSETQ. The CDR3 DNA reads TGCGCCAGCAGCCCATGGGGGGTTGGGGCTAATGAAGAGACCCAGTACTTC. Protein product: CASSPWGVGANEETQYF.

The rearrangement uses TRBV7-9 and TRBJ2-3, with no clear D. V lost 5 bases to trimming and J lost 2 bases, with 8 bases between them. Germline-derived CDR1 and CDR2 are SEHNR and FQNEAQ (reference sequence). The CDR3 sequence is 13 residues long. The CDR3: CASSEANTDTQYF. The CDR3 DNA reads as TGTGCCAGCAGCGAGGCCAACACAGATACGCAGTATTTT.

This chain links TRBV5-6 with TRBJ1-2, with TRBD1 matching over 11 bases. Germline lookup yields CDR1 SGHDT and CDR2 YYEEEE. V was clipped by 5 bases and J by 5 bases; unmatched bases: 8. The CDR3 is 15 amino acids. The CDR3 loop is CASSSPGQGGYGYTF. CDR3 nucleotides: TGTGCCAGCAGTTCTCCGGGACAGGGGGGGTATGGCTACACCTTC.

The chain carries TRBV6-2 or TRBV6-3 and TRBJ2-7; TRBD1 or TRBD2 may be the D gene (5 bases each). CDR3 length: 18 amino acids. Germline CDR1 reads MNHEY; CDR2 reads SVGEGT. V shed 4 bases and J shed 3 bases, with 25 bases lying between them. DNA of the CDR3: TGTGCCAGCAGTTCGGGGACCTCGAAGAAGGGAATTTACTACGAGCAGTACGTC. Protein product: CASSSGTSKKGIYYEQYV.

This clonotype appeared many times. The chain joins TRBV4-1 to TRBJ2-3, with D tentatively TRBD2 (6 bases). The CDR3 runs to 16 residues. With 1 base removed from V and 1 base from J, the gap between germline ends came to 12 bases. Germline V gene sequence: CDR1 MGHRA, CDR2 YSYEKL. As DNA, the CDR3 is TGCGCCAGCAGCCAAGTATACGGGGAGGGCACAGATACGCAGTATTTT. Its translation: CASSQVYGEGTDTQYF.

The rearrangement joins TRBV4-1 to TRBJ1-1, with no clear D. Trimming took 1 base from V and 5 from J, leaving 23 bases between them. CDR3 length: 18 residues. Germline V gives CDR1 MGHRA, CDR2 YSYEKL. The CDR3 DNA is TGCGCCAGCAGCCAAGTTCCCAGTCCCAACCTAGGGAAGACTGAAGCTTTCTTT. Encoded protein: CASSQVPSPNLGKTEAFF.

Only a few counts were recorded for this clonotype. The gene calls are TRBV6-5 and TRBJ1-2; 7 nucleotides line up with TRBD1. The CDR3 is made up of 16 amino acids. The J segment lost 0 bases and the V segment lost 0 bases, leaving 4 bases of the junction unmatched. Germline assignment: CDR1 MNHEY and CDR2 SVGAGI. CDR3 sequence reads: CASSYSGTVANYGYTF. DNA for the CDR3: TGTGCCAGCAGTTACTCCGGGACAGTTGCTAACTATGGCTACACCTTC.

This clonotype was counted between two and nine times. The chain has TRBV7-2 and TRBJ2-1; 13 bases fit TRBD2. Germline loops: CDR1 SGHTA, CDR2 FQGNSA. This CDR3 has 18 residues. V was clipped by 5 bases and J by 0 bases; unmatched bases: 7. The CDR3 region has the DNA TGTGCCAGCAGCCCGGGACTAGCGGGGTCCTACTCCTACAATGAGCAGTTCTTC. Its translation is CASSPGLAGSYSYNEQFF.

The CDR3 protein is CSAHPGAGDEQFF. The DNA for the CDR3 is TGCAGTGCCCACCCGGGGGCGGGGGATGAGCAGTTCTTC. This chain connects TRBV20-1 to TRBJ2-1; perhaps TRBD2 as D (7 bases). V lost 6 bases, J lost 8 bases, and 17 bases lay in between. Germline CDR1 reads DFQATT; CDR2 reads SNEGSKA (reference sequence). CDR3 length equals 13 residues.

With regard to this clonotype: The junction departs from the called germline gene at one end, perhaps through a read error. The chain carries TRBV13 and TRBJ2-7; D unresolved. Germline V lookup: CDR1 PRHDT, CDR2 FYEKMQ (reference sequence). This CDR3 comprises 13 residues. CDR3 in DNA: TGTGCCAGCAGCCTAGGAACCCTCTACGAGCAGTACTTC. Residues: CASSLGTLYEQYF.

This clonotype was counted ten times or more. The chain joins TRBV4-3 to TRBJ2-5; no clear D. The CDR3 sequence is 15 residues long. The germline CDR1 and CDR2 sequences are LGHNA and YSLEER. The V gene lost 2 bases and the J gene lost 5 bases, with 15 bases spanning the gap. CDR3 bases: TGCGCCAGCAGCCAAAATACTATCTTGGGCGAGACCCAGTACTTC. This sequence encodes CASSQNTILGETQYF.

The CDR3, as DNA: TGTGCCAGCAGCTTAGTTACTTTTGCGGGGGAGAGCACAGATACGCAGTATTTT. Its translation: CASSLVTFAGESTDTQYF. The chain has TRBV7-6 and TRBJ2-3, with 7 bases that match TRBD2. The CDR3 spans 18 residues. The V and J ends lost 1 base and 0 bases, in that order; junction bases with no gene match: 10. The germline CDR1 and CDR2 sequences are SGHVS and FNYEAQ.

The chain couples TRBV5-4 to TRBJ2-1, with a possible D match to TRBD1 (6 bases). V was trimmed by 0 bases and J by 4 bases, leaving 8 bases between them. Germline V gives CDR1 SGHNT, CDR2 YYREEE (reference sequence). This CDR3 region has 14 residues. The CDR3 loop is CASSLGGLYNEQFF. The CDR3 DNA follows: TGTGCCAGCAGCTTGGGGGGGCTGTACAATGAGCAGTTCTTC.

This clonotype appeared a few times. The V call is TRBV12-3 or TRBV12-4, the J call TRBJ2-7; D may be TRBD1 (5 bases). The CDR3 runs to 11 residues. CDR3 amino acids: CYTDNTYEQYV. The CDR3 DNA reads as TGTTACACGGACAACACCTACGAGCAGTACGTC.

This clonotype was counted between two and nine times. This chain joins TRBV7-6 and TRBJ2-5; maybe TRBD2 (5 bases). Germline CDR1 SGHVS, CDR2 FNYEAQ. Trimming shortened V by 1 base and J by 5 bases, and 14 bases separated the two germline ends. The CDR3 is 15 amino acids. CDR3 residues: CASSLEWERVETQYF. CDR3 sequence (DNA): TGTGCCAGCAGCTTAGAGTGGGAGCGCGTGGAGACCCAGTACTTC.

This clonotype was found a few times. The rearrangement uses TRBV7-9 and TRBJ1-1; a weak D match, TRBD1 (5 bases). The V end lost 5 bases, the J end lost 3 bases, and 19 bases lay between the germline ends. This CDR3 has 16 amino acids. Germline V gene data show CDR1 as SEHNR and CDR2 as FQNEAQ (reference sequence). CDR3 region: CASSPHRGVRYTEAFF. The CDR3 DNA sequence: TGTGCCAGCAGCCCCCATCGGGGGGTAAGGTACACTGAAGCTTTCTTT.

There are many counts of this clonotype. The chain joins TRBV20-1 to TRBJ2-1; D perhaps matches TRBD1 (6 bases). V lost 2 bases to trimming and J lost 9 bases, with 17 bases between them. This CDR3 is built from 14 residues. The germline V gene encodes CDR1 DFQATT and CDR2 SNEGSKA (reference sequence). The CDR3 reads CSARTGNTGTEQFF. The CDR3 coding sequence is TGCAGTGCTAGAACCGGGAACACAGGGACTGAGCAGTTCTTC.

The chain joins TRBV24-1 to TRBJ2-1; 10 bases map to TRBD1. CDR1 KGHDR and CDR2 SFDVKD come from the germline V gene. The length of the CDR3 is 15 residues. The V and J ends lost 5 bases and 5 bases, in that order; junction bases with no gene match: 5. The CDR3 region is CATSGGTGEDNEQFF. Written as DNA, the CDR3 is TGTGCCACCAGTGGCGGGACAGGGGAAGACAATGAGCAGTTCTTC.

The rearrangement joins TRBV4-1 to TRBJ1-4; D gene ambiguous. The germline V gene encodes CDR1 MGHRA and CDR2 YSYEKL. Trimming took 0 bases from V and 8 from J, leaving 16 bases between them. The length of the CDR3 is 16 residues. In DNA, the CDR3 is TGCGCCAGCAGCCAAGAGTCGGTCACCTGGGCCGAAAAACTGTTTTTT. Protein: CASSQESVTWAEKLFF.

V usage is TRBV7-6 and J usage is TRBJ1-6, with D perhaps matching TRBD1 (5 bases). V was clipped by 3 bases and J by 7 bases, with 10 bases between them. The CDR3 length is 14 residues. Germline V gene lookup returns CDR1 SGHVS and CDR2 FNYEAQ. The CDR3 here is CASSLETVNSPLHF. The CDR3 DNA sequence: TGTGCCAGCAGCTTGGAGACAGTCAATTCACCCCTCCACTTT.

This chain connects TRBV4-1 to TRBJ2-5; the D gene is possibly TRBD2 (5 bases). The germline V gene encodes CDR1 MGHRA and CDR2 YSYEKL. The CDR3 totals 15 residues. V shed 1 base and J shed 1 base, with 10 bases lying between them. The CDR3 bases are TGCGCCAGCAGCCAAGTAGCAGCGGTCCAAGAGACCCAGTACTTC. It yields the protein CASSQVAAVQETQYF.